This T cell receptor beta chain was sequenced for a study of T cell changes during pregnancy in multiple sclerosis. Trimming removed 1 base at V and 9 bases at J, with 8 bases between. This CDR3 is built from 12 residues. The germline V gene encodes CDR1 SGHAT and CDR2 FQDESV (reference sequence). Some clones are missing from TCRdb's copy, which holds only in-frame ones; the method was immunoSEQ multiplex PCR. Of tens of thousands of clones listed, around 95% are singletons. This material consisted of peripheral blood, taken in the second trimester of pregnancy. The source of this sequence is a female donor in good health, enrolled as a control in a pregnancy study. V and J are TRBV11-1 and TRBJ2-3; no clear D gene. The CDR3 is CASSLEAGTQYF. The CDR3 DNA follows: TGTGCCAGCAGCTTAGAAGCAGGCACGCAGTATTTT.